This entry describes one T cell receptor beta chain. Its antigen is currently not known. No qualities accompany the bases; no much larger clone lies one base away. These data come from a study of shared clonotypes between healthy human individuals (dated by TCRdb to the early 2020s). Describing the broader study: A couple of women and a few men aged 18 to 49 years were included in the cohort. Different laboratories and diverse techniques were used to prepare libraries and sequence TCR repertoires, to increase sequencing depth and limit assay-specific biases. For each donor, CD4 naive and CD4 memory were each run on three plates, CD8 naive on two plates, and CD8 memory on one plate. Between about 0.94 and 8.9 billion PBMCs per donor were obtained by leukapheresis. Blood TCR repertoires of about 5 healthy adults were deeply sequenced to estimate repertoire size and the extent of clonotype sharing between individuals. Overall study results and their limits: Clonotypes shared by all four sorted-subset donors showed higher generation probabilities than non-shared clonotypes. Pairwise subsampling led to the expectation that sequencing depth would affect the degree of clonotype sharing among donors. Naive subsets generally had larger estimated clonotype richness than memory subsets. The small number of donors limited the genetic and exposure-history diversity represented. Only blood was sampled, and tissue TCR repertoires likely differ from those in blood. Rarefaction of sorted-subset datasets indicated incomplete sequencing despite the large sequencing depth. Sharing across a few donors was observed for approximately 5% of naive CD4, 3% to 4% of naive CD8, 2% to 2.5% of memory CD4, and over 0.3% of memory CD8 clonotypes.

TCR CDR3 regions were amplified from genomic DNA by multiplex PCR using the deep immunoSEQ assay. Extracted genomic DNA from each cell subset was distributed evenly across all wells of several immunoSEQ 96-well plates, and each plate was treated as a replicate. For sorted subsets, each replicate PCR was loaded with about 200 ng genomic DNA, equivalent to 32,000 or so T cell genomes. Purified libraries were quantified with a Qubit 3.0 fluorometer, sized on a Bioanalyzer 2100, and re-quantified with the KAPA Library Quantification kit. A separate single-read 150-cycle Illumina NextSeq 550 flow cell was used to sequence each immunoSEQ 96-well plate. Per the original workflow: The immunoSEQ output contained only junctional sequences without quality scores, so filtering could not match that applied to full-length reads. To assign V/J genes and CDR3, sequences were annotated using PyIR, a Python wrapper for IgBLAST v1.9, with IMGT germline references. Reads were filtered out if the reads had weak V/J assignments (E-value above 1e-6), no CDR3, stop codons, out-of-frame junctions, or ambiguous translated residues. V3J clonotypes were defined as sequences sharing the same inferred V gene, J gene, and CDR3 amino acid sequence. To compute the percentage overlap between repertoires, the number of shared unique clonotypes was divided by the size of the smaller repertoire. Three approaches were used to assess repertoire richness: RTK rarefaction, the Chao1 estimator, and Recon v2.1 estimates of unobserved clonotypes. Generation probabilities were computed with OLGA for all TCRbeta clonotypes obtained by the gDNA method from a few donors. TCRdb provides this immuneACCESS table in a form limited to in-frame rearrangements. Some clones are lacking; in checked studies, under half of them reflect an unresolved V gene, and why the rest are absent is not known. That table gives V, J and clone size, and the DNA gave D and trimming. The sample yields over 850,000 clones; around 78% were counted once. The ten biggest clones cover roughly 0.56% of the sample.

The donors were healthy, HIV-negative adults who had no recently reported acute infections or vaccinations. All donors were Caucasian adults living in Nashville, Tennessee, USA. CD4+ T cells were enriched by magnetic negative selection, after which naive cells were positively selected on CD45RA and the negative fraction was taken as the memory subset. Blood was obtained by leukapheresis, after which PBMCs were separated by Ficoll-Histopaque density gradient centrifugation and cryopreserved in liquid nitrogen vapor phase. Analytical flow cytometry was used to check the purity and quantity of each magnetically sorted T cell population. From each sorted fraction, genomic DNA was isolated and quantified by UV absorbance on a Nanodrop 2000c. Germline trimming: 5 bases from V, 7 bases from J; junction bases outside gene matches: 9. Including cysteine and phenylalanine, the CDR3 has 14 amino acids. Of the read, only the CDR3 DNA is kept; its 42 bases are in frame from base 1. The germline V gene provides CDR1 LGHNA and CDR2 YSLEER.

The clonotype comes from a man younger than 30 in good health. Some clones in this sample may be carry-over from other donors' samples. Sequenced: memory CD4+ T cells from PBMCs. What the cell subset or site label conveys for this sample: CD45RA-negative fraction. The chain links TRBV4-3 with TRBJ1-2; the central 8 bases match TRBD1. The DNA sequence follows: TGCGCCAGCAGCTACCCAGGGGGCGGGGGTGGCTACACCTTC. Its protein reads: CASSYPGGGGGYTF.